This TCR beta chain comes out of a study of Ad26.COV2.S vaccination and SARS-CoV-2 variants. Background on the study: Once or twice, 56 days apart, Ad26.COV2.S was delivered intramuscularly.

Treatment given: 19 received Ad26.COV2.S at low or high dose, single or two shots; 5 received placebo; per-sample allocation not given. After the first vaccine or placebo injection, samples were drawn on day 63. Based in Boston, the donor was an adult of 18-55 years. Per germline, CDR1 MNHEY and CDR2 SVGAGI. The CDR3 is 14 residues long. V was pared by 7 bases and J by 5 bases, with 17 bases between. Study-wide results and limits: While placebo recipients had lower spike-specific TCR breadth, vaccine recipients had more.

Note on this clone: Its antigen is unknown.

Libraries were prepared by immunoSEQ multiplex PCR; TCRdb keeps only in-frame clonotypes and omits some of them. The top ten hold 9.5% to 15% of the sample, which has about 480,000 clones, approximately 90% seen once. The V and J genes are TRBV6-5 and TRBJ2-5; possibly TRBD1 or TRBD2 for D (5 bases each). The sequence was collected from a person aged 18-60 years who received the Ad26.COV2.S COVID-19 vaccine or a placebo. The sequencing here drew on peripheral blood, taken in a trial of Ad26.COV2.S vaccine versus placebo. The CDR3 nucleotides are TGTGCCAGCACTTTCGAGGGGTTGGGGGAGACCCAGTACTTC. Its translation: CASTFEGLGETQYF.